This T cell receptor beta chain was recovered during a study of Ad26.COV2.S vaccination and SARS-CoV-2 variants. Data came from immunoSEQ multiplex PCR; TCRdb stores just in-frame clones and leaves some out. The sample includes over 90,000 clones, less than 85% seen only once; the top ten take about 18%. General observations from the study: Assessments of TCR breadth and depth may have underestimated the total T cell responses.

This CDR3 is 15 amino acids long. V lost 3 bases, J lost 3 bases, and 7 bases stayed unmatched. Germline CDR1 is SGHNT and CDR2 is YYREEE (reference sequence). Of note for this clone: Its antigen remains unidentified.

This TCR came from a human donor who had recovered from COVID-19. The sequencing here drew on peripheral blood, taken after recovery from COVID-19. This chain connects TRBV5-4 to TRBJ2-3, with 7 bases fitting TRBD1. This CDR3 is CASSYEGAQTDTQYF. For the CDR3, the DNA is TGTGCCAGCAGCTACGAGGGGGCGCAGACAGATACGCAGTATTTT.